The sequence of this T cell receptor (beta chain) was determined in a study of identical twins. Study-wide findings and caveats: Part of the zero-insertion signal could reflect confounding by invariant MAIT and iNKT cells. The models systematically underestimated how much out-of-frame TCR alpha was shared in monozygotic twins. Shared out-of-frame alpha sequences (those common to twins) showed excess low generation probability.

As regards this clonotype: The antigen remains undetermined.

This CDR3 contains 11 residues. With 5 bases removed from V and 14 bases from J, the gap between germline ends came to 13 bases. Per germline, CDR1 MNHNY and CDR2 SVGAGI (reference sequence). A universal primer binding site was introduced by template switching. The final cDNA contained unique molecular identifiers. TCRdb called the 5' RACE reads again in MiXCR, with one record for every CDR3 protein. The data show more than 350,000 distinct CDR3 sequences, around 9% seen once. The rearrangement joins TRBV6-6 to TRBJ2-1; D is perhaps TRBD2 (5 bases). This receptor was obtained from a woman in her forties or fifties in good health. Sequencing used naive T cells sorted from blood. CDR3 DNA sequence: TGTGCCAGCAGTGAGAGGGTTTCGGAGTTCTTC. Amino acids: CASSERVSEFF.